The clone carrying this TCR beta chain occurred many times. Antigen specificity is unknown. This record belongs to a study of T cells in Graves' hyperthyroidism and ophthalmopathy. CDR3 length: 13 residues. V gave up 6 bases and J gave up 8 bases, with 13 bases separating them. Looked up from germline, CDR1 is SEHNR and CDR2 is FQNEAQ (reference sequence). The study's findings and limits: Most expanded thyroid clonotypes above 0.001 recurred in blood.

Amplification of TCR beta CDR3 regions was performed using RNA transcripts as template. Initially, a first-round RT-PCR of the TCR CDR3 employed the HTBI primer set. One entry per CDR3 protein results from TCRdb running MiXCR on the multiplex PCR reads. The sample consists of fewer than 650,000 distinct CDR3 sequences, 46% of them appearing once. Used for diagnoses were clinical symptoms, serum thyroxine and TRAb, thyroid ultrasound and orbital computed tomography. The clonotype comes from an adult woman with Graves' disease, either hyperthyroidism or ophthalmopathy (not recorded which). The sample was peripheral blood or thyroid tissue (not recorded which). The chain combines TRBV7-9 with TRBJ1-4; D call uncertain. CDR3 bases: TGTGCCAGCAGGCCGTCCATGGCAGAAAAACTGTTTTTT. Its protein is CASRPSMAEKLFF.